This TCR beta chain was observed in a study of blood T cell repertoires in COVID-19. Looking at the study overall: The origin of the acute and convalescent COVID-19 samples was the United States, Italy and Spain. Sources were T cells, B-cell-depleted T cells, or PBMCs; the material itself was cDNA or gDNA.

This CDR3 has 16 residues. Germline V CDR1 and CDR2: SGHVS, FNYEAQ. V lost 5 bases and J lost 5; bases outside the gene matches: 9. How the authors handled the data: From reference gene primer amplification, estimates of nucleated cell counts were derived. Some clones are missing from TCRdb's copy, which holds only in-frame ones; the method was immunoSEQ multiplex PCR. The V and J calls and clone size were taken over from that table, and D and trimming were inferred from the DNA. The table lists 240,000 or so clones, approximately 90% of them singletons. The sequence came from a man aged 50 or older who had been exposed to COVID-19. The source material was PBMCs or T cells enriched from blood (not recorded which). V gene TRBV7-6 combines with J gene TRBJ1-1, with TRBD1 matching over 12 bases. The CDR3 sequence is CASSPGQGALDTEAFF. The CDR3 region has the DNA TGTGCCAGCAGCCCGGGACAGGGGGCTTTGGATACTGAAGCTTTCTTT.